This passage covers 5 T cell receptor beta chains from one sample sequenced in a study of OX40 agonist ivuxolimab in advanced cancers. Assay: immunoSEQ multiplex PCR; the TCRdb copy retains only in-frame clones and omits some. The table lists roughly 64,000 clones, about 91% of them singletons. This sample comprised CD4+ or CD8+ T cells sorted from blood, obtained in a trial of the OX40 agonist ivuxolimab. These receptors came from an adult with an advanced solid tumor such as melanoma, head and neck, liver or kidney cancer.

V usage is TRBV5-8 and J usage is TRBJ1-1; no definite D call. CDR1 is SGHTS and CDR2 is YDEGEE in the germline V gene. Trimming cost V 0 bases and J 1 base, with 7 bases left between them. The CDR3 has 14 residues. In nucleotides, the CDR3 is TGTGCCAGCAGCTTGGACAGTACGAACACTGAAGCTTTCTTT. It is translated as CASSLDSTNTEAFF.

The V call is TRBV30, the J call TRBJ1-2; 9 nucleotides agree with TRBD1. The J segment lost 9 bases and the V segment lost 5 bases, leaving 10 bases of the junction unmatched. This CDR3 is built from 13 residues. Germline values: CDR1 GTSNPN, CDR2 SVGIG (reference sequence). CDR3 nucleotides: TGTGCCTGGCAGACAGGGGGAAGGCTCAGCTACACCTTC. It yields the protein CAWQTGGRLSYTF.

The chain has TRBV6-4 and TRBJ1-1; D possibly corresponds to TRBD1 (5 bases). CDR3 length: 13 residues. From germline, CDR1 is MRHNA and CDR2 SNTAGT. With 2 bases removed from V and 4 bases from J, the gap between germline ends came to 8 bases. The CDR3 bases are TGTGCCAGCAGTGACCAGGGTGGCACTGAAGCTTTCTTT. This codes for CASSDQGGTEAFF.

J is TRBJ2-5 and V is TRBV11-2; 9 bases match TRBD2. The CDR3 has 17 residues. Trimming cost V 1 base and J 0 bases; bases outside gene matches: 6. Germline CDR1 and CDR2: SGHAT and FQNNGV. This chain's CDR3 is CASSLGALAGNQETQYF. CDR3 in DNA: TGTGCCAGCAGCTTAGGGGCGCTAGCGGGGAACCAAGAGACCCAGTACTTC. Looking up the rest from reference TRBV11-2 and TRBJ2-5 gives the full variable domain: EAGVAQSPRYKIIEKRQSVAFWCNPISGHATLYWYQQILGQGPKLLIQFQNNGVVDDSQLPKDRFSAERLKGVDSTLKIQPAKLEDSAVYLCASSLGALAGNQETQYFGPGTRLLVL.

This clone was observed a single time. The rearrangement links TRBV11-2 to TRBJ2-1, with 8 bases fitting TRBD2. This CDR3 has 17 residues. Trimming took 1 base from V and 1 from J; bases not matched to a gene: 6. Germline V gene data show CDR1 as SGHAT and CDR2 as FQNNGV. The CDR3 protein is CASSLVSSSGSYNEQFF. In DNA, the CDR3 is TGTGCCAGCAGCTTAGTTTCGTCTAGCGGGTCCTACAATGAGCAGTTCTTC. Full variable domain (missing parts from reference TRBV11-2 and TRBJ2-1): EAGVAQSPRYKIIEKRQSVAFWCNPISGHATLYWYQQILGQGPKLLIQFQNNGVVDDSQLPKDRFSAERLKGVDSTLKIQPAKLEDSAVYLCASSLVSSSGSYNEQFFGPGTRLTVL.